This TCR beta chain came from a study of STAT5B mutations in CD4+ large granular lymphocyte leukemia. Libraries were prepared by immunoSEQ multiplex PCR; TCRdb keeps only in-frame clonotypes and omits some of them. The repertoire has tens of thousands of clones, 74% of them found once; the top ten carry about 9.8%. Notes on this clone: The antigen is not known.

The study, taken as a whole, reports: CD4-sorted patient repertoires seemed more clonal than healthy CD4+ repertoires. About 24% of private leukemic clonotypes occurred rarely in other patients' non-leukemic repertoires.

Control samples were healthy donors' buffy coats. This receptor was taken from a human donor in good health. Sequencing input: CD4+ T cells from blood buffy coats.

The CDR3 sequence: CASSGPGGKAFF. CDR3 in DNA: TGTGCCAGCAGCGGCCCCGGGGGGAAAGCTTTCTTT. The V gene is TRBV9, the J gene TRBJ1-1, with D perhaps TRBD1 (5 bases). The V gene lost 3 bases and the J gene lost 9 bases, with 12 bases spanning the gap. The CDR3 covers 12 residues. Germline values: CDR1 SGDLS, CDR2 YYNGEE.